This TCR beta chain comes out of a study of beta chain features in type 1 diabetes. Findings of the study overall: Whether TCRB rearrangement is influenced by HLA type went unresolved here. Sequencing used cDNA, and cells with high TCR expression could therefore be over-represented. Relative to healthy donors, patients appeared to have naive, central memory and Treg TCRB repertoires that were more similar. Moderate but significant shortening of TCRB CDR3s was recorded in all four CD4+ subsets from Type 1 diabetes patients.

This clone appeared a few times. Its cognate antigen is unknown. All of the isolated RNA was reverse transcribed, so expressed TCRB transcripts were sequenced. Clones were sequenced by immunoSEQ multiplex PCR, and TCRdb holds only the in-frame ones, with some missing. The sample has more than 300,000 clones, 9.6% seen once. Germline CDR1 is MDHEN and CDR2 is SYDVKM. CDR3 size: 14 residues. The trim removed 8 bases at V and 5 bases at J, leaving 7 bases unmatched. This TCR derives from a man aged 25 to 40 with type 1 diabetes. Sequenced sample: central memory CD4+ T cells from blood. The genes are TRBV28 and TRBJ2-5, with TRBD2 matching over 11 bases. CDR3 in amino acids: CASSETSGVETQYF. CDR3 DNA: TGTGCCAGCTCCGAGACTAGCGGGGTGGAGACCCAGTACTTC.